This T cell receptor beta chain was obtained from a study of CD8+ T cells in alopecia areata. Sorted populations comprised CD4+ and CD8+ T cells obtained from PBMCs. General observations from the study: Scalp samples also contribute reads from the resident alphabeta T cells found in normal skin.

Trimming left V 10 bases short and J 7 bases short, with 26 bases between. This CDR3 spans 16 amino acids. Per germline, CDR1 LNHDA and CDR2 SQIVND (reference sequence). Reverse transcribed after extraction, RNA yielded cDNA as the sequencing template. Profiled with immunoSEQ multiplex PCR; TCRdb holds only in-frame clones, not every one. Of over 150,000 clones detected, around three fifths appear once; the ten largest clones hold under 5%. On this clone itself: Its antigen is undetermined.

V and J are TRBV19 and TRBJ2-1; possibly TRBD2 for D (6 bases). The TCR was taken from a human donor in good health. The sequenced sample consisted of CD8+ T cells sorted from blood. The CDR3, as DNA: TGTGCCACGAATACCCCCGGAGGGGCGATGGGGAATGAGCAGTTCTTC. This encodes CATNTPGGAMGNEQFF.